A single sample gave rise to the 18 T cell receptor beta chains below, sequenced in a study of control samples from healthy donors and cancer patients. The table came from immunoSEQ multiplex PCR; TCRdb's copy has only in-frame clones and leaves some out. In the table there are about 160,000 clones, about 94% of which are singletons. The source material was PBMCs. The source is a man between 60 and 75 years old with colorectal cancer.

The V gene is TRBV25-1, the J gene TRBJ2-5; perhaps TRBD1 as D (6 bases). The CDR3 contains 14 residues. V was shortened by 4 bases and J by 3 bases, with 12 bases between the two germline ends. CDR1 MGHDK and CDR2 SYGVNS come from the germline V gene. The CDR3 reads CASSGEQGKETQYF. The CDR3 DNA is TGTGCCAGCAGTGGGGAACAGGGCAAAGAGACCCAGTACTTC. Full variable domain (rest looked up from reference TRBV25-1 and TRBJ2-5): EADIYQTPRYLVIGTGKKITLECSQTMGHDKMYWYQQDPGMELHLIHYSYGVNSTEKGDLSSESTVSRIRTEHFPLTLESARPSHTSQYLCASSGEQGKETQYFGPGTRLLVL.

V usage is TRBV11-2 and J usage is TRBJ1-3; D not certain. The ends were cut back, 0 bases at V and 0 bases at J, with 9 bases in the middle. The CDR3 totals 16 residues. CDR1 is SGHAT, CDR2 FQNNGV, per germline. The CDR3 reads CASSLDWGSSGNTIYF. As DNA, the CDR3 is TGTGCCAGCAGCTTAGATTGGGGAAGCTCTGGAAACACCATATATTTT. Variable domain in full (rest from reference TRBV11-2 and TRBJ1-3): EAGVAQSPRYKIIEKRQSVAFWCNPISGHATLYWYQQILGQGPKLLIQFQNNGVVDDSQLPKDRFSAERLKGVDSTLKIQPAKLEDSAVYLCASSLDWGSSGNTIYFGEGSWLTVV.

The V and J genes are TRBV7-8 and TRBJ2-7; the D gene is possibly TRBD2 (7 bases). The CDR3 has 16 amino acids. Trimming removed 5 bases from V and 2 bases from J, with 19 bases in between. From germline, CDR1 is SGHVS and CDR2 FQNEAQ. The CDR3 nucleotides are TGTGCCAGCAGCCGAAGGGGCGGGGGCTCGACCTACGAGCAGTACTTC. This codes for CASSRRGGGSTYEQYF. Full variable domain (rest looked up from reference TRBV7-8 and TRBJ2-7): GAGVSQSPRYKVAKRGQDVALRCDPISGHVSLFWYQQALGQGPEFLTYFQNEAQLDKSGLPSDRFFAERPEGSVSTLKIQRTQQEDSAVYLCASSRRGGGSTYEQYFGPGTRLTVT.

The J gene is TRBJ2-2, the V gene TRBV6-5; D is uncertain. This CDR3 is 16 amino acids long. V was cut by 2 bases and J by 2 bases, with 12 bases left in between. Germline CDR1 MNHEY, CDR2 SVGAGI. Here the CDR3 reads CASSYRFRLNTGELFF. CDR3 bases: TGTGCCAGCAGTTACCGGTTCAGGCTTAACACCGGGGAGCTGTTTTTT.

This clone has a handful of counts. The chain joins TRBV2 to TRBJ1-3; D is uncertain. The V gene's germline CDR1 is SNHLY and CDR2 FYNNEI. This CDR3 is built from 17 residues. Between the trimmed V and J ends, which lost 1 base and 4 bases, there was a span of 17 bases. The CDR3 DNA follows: TGTGCCAGCAGTGAAGGCCCTCGCGGTGGAAGCGGAAACACCATATATTTT. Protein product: CASSEGPRGGSGNTIYF.

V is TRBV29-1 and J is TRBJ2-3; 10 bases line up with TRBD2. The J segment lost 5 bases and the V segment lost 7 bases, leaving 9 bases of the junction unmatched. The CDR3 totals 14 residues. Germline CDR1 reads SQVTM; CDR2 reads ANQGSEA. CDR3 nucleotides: TGCAGCGCCCCGGGACTAGCGTTAGAAGATACGCAGTATTTT. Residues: CSAPGLALEDTQYF.

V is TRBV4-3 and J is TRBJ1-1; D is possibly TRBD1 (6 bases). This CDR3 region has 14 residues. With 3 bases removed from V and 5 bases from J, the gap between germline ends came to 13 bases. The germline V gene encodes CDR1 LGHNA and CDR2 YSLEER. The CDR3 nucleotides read TGCGCCAGCAGCCACAAGACAGGCGGTACTGAAGCTTTCTTT. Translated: CASSHKTGGTEAFF.

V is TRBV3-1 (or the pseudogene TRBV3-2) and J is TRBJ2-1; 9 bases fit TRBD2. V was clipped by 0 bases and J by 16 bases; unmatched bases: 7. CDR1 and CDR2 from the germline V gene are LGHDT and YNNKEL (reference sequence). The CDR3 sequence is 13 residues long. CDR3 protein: CASSQEAAGGPFF. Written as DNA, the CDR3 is TGTGCCAGCAGCCAAGAGGCTGCGGGGGGGCCCTTCTTC.

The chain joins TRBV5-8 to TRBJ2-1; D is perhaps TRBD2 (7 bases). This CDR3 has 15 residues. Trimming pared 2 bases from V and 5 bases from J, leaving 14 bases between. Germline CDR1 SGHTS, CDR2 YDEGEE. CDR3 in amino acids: CASSFRGGAHNEQFF. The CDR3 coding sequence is TGTGCCAGCAGCTTCCGAGGGGGGGCTCACAATGAGCAGTTCTTC. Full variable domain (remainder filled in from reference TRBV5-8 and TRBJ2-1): EAGVTQSPTHLIKTRGQQATLRCSPISGHTSVYWYQQALGLGLQFLLWYDEGEERNRGNFPPRFSGRQFPNYSSELNVNALELEDSALYLCASSFRGGAHNEQFFGPGTRLTVL.

CDR3 region: CASSAPGGNKQETQYF. The CDR3 region has the DNA TGTGCCAGTAGTGCTCCGGGAGGGAACAAACAAGAGACCCAGTACTTC. The rearrangement uses TRBV19 and TRBJ2-5, with 8 bases fitting TRBD2. The ends lost 5 bases at V and 2 bases at J; junction bases unmatched: 10. CDR1 is LNHDA and CDR2 is SQIVND in the germline V gene (reference sequence). This CDR3 spans 16 amino acids.

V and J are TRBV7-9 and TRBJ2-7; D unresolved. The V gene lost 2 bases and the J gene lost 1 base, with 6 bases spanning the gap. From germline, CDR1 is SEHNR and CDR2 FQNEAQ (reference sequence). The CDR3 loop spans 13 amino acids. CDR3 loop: CASSLSSSYEQYF. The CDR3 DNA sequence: TGTGCCAGCAGCTTAAGTAGTTCCTACGAGCAGTACTTC.

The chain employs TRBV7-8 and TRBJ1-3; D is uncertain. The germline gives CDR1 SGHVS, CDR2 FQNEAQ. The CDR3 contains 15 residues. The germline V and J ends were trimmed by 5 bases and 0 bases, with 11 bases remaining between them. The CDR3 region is CASSLMALSGNTIYF. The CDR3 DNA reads TGTGCCAGCAGCCTCATGGCCCTCTCTGGAAACACCATATATTTT. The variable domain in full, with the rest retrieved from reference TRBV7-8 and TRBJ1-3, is GAGVSQSPRYKVAKRGQDVALRCDPISGHVSLFWYQQALGQGPEFLTYFQNEAQLDKSGLPSDRFFAERPEGSVSTLKIQRTQQEDSAVYLCASSLMALSGNTIYFGEGSWLTVV.

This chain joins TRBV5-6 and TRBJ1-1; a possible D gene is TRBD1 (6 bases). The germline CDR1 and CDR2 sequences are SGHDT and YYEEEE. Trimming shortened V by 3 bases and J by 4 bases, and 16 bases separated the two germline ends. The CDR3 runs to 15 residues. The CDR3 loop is CASSSWGRGSTEAFF. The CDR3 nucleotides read TGTGCCAGCAGCTCCTGGGGCAGGGGTAGCACTGAAGCTTTCTTT.

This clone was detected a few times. This CDR3 is CATNARDRSTDTQYF. CDR3 nucleotides: TGTGCCACCAACGCCCGGGACAGGAGCACAGATACGCAGTATTTT. The chain couples TRBV15 to TRBJ2-3; 8 nucleotides line up with TRBD1. J gave up 0 bases and V 7 bases, and 6 bases lay outside the gene matches. The germline gives CDR1 LNHNV, CDR2 YYDKDF (reference sequence). The CDR3 is 15 amino acids.

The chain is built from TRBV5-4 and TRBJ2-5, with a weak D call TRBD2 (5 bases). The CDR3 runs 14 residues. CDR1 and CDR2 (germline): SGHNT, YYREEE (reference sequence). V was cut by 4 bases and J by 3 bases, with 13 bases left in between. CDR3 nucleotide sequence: TGTGCCAGCAGCCCCGGACTGACGAAAGAGACCCAGTACTTC. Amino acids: CASSPGLTKETQYF.

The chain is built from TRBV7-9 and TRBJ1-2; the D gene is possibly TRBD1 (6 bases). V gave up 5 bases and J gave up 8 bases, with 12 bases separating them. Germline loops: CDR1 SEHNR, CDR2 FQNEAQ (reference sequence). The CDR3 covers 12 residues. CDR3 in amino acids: CASSPQGSGYTF. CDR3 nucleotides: TGTGCCAGCAGCCCTCAGGGGAGCGGCTACACCTTC. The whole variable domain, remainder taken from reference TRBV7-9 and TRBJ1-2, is DTGVSQNPRHKITKRGQNVTFRCDPISEHNRLYWYRQTLGQGPEFLTYFQNEAQLEKSRLLSDRFSAERPKGSFSTLEIQRTEQGDSAMYLCASSPQGSGYTFGSGTRLTVV.

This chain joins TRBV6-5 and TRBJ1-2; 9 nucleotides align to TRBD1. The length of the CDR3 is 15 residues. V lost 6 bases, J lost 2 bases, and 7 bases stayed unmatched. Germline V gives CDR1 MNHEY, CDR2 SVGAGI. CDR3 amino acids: CASSPSGTGNYGYTF. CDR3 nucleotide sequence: TGTGCCAGCAGCCCCTCCGGGACAGGGAACTATGGCTACACCTTC.

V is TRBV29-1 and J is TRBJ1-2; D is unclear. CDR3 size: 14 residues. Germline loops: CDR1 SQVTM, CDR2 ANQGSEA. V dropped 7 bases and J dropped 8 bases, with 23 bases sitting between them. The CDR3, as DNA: TGCAGCGCCCCCTATGTCGTGGGAGTTCGCGGCTACACCTTC. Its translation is CSAPYVVGVRGYTF.